The entry below gives a single T cell receptor (beta chain) sequence along with its context. The data stem from a study of blood T cell repertoires in COVID-19. Here immunoSEQ multiplex PCR was the method, and the copy in TCRdb shows in-frame clones only, minus some. The sample holds some 180,000 clones, around 85% seen once. The sample was peripheral blood. The receptor was isolated from an older woman with acute or convalescent COVID-19.

The CDR3 here is CASSPLPPYNEQFF. Here the CDR3 DNA reads TGTGCCAGCAGTCCTCTCCCTCCCTACAATGAGCAGTTCTTC. V and J are TRBV27 and TRBJ2-1; no clear D. The ends were cut back, 5 bases at V and 2 bases at J, with 10 bases in the middle. This CDR3 is 14 amino acids long. Germline V CDR1 and CDR2: MNHEY, SMNVEV (reference sequence).